This TCR beta chain was captured by sequencing in a study of cytomegalovirus exposure and HLA in healthy donors. Overall study findings and caveats: Other equally common chains were less clonally expanded than HLA-associated TCR beta chains, a later analysis showed. It is likely that the observed cluster of highly shared sequence variants was a sequencing artifact. What TCR beta sequences reportedly achieved was accurate prediction of HLA-A and HLA-B alleles in most subjects.

This clone has only a few counts. No antigen is known for it. The PCR ran on 60 Vbeta and 13 Jbeta primers. Generated by immunoSEQ multiplex PCR, the TCRdb table keeps only in-frame clones and is missing some. The data hold approximately 150,000 clones, with about 84% observed a single time. The sequenced sample was PBMCs. The clonotype was recovered from a man aged 45-65 years in good health and CMV-seropositive.

In DNA, the CDR3 is TGTGCCAGCAGTGTCGGGACAGCCTTCTCCTACGAGCAGTACTTC. Protein sequence: CASSVGTAFSYEQYF. The rearrangement uses TRBV28 and TRBJ2-7; 7 bases map to TRBD1. This CDR3 is 15 amino acids long. Germline trimming cut 5 bases from V and 0 bases from J; bases unmatched to any gene: 7. Germline assignment: CDR1 MDHEN and CDR2 SYDVKM.